These T cell receptor beta chains were read from a single sample in a study of blood T cell repertoires in COVID-19. Measured with immunoSEQ multiplex PCR; TCRdb has only the in-frame clones, and not every one. The table includes roughly 220,000 clones, 85% to 90% detected once. The source material was PBMCs or T cells enriched from blood (not recorded which). The receptor set was obtained from a woman aged 18-35 years in a cohort exposed to, infected with or recovered from COVID-19 (not recorded which). Each CDR3 is given with its conserved first and last residue. The D gene is left open where the match is weak. Some rows mark clone size as missing; the rest say once, few, many or name a class of expanded clone.

J: TRBJ1-2; D: .; V: TRBV6-5; size: .; CDR3: CASSYRGGGYTF; DNA: TGTGCCAGCAGTTACCGAGGAGGAGGCTACACCTTC
J: TRBJ2-1; D: .; V: TRBV5-4; size: once; CDR3: CASSLRERGRNEQFF; DNA: TGTGCCAGCAGCCTCCGGGAGAGGGGTAGGAATGAGCAGTTCTTC
J: TRBJ1-1; D: .; V: TRBV28; size: .; CDR3: CASTEGSVTEAFF; DNA: TGTGCCAGCACGGAGGGCTCGGTCACTGAAGCTTTCTTT
J: TRBJ1-5; D: .; V: TRBV30; size: .; CDR3: CAWSVRTGQPQHF; DNA: TGTGCCTGGAGTGTACGAACAGGGCAGCCCCAGCATTTT
J: TRBJ1-4; D: .; V: TRBV5-1; size: .; CDR3: CASSLGLNEKLFF; DNA: TGCGCCAGCAGCCTCGGTTTGAATGAAAAACTGTTTTTT
J: TRBJ2-3; D: TRBD2; V: TRBV3-1/TRBV3-2; size: few; CDR3: CASSQFSGRGDTQYF; DNA: TGTGCCAGCAGCCAATTTAGCGGGAGGGGGGATACGCAGTATTTT
J: TRBJ1-5; D: .; V: TRBV19; size: .; CDR3: CASSIRDQPQHF; DNA: TGTGCCAGTAGTATACGGGATCAGCCCCAGCATTTT
J: TRBJ2-1; D: .; V: TRBV9; size: .; CDR3: CASSVWQERDNEQFF; DNA: TGTGCCAGCAGCGTCTGGCAGGAAAGAGACAATGAGCAGTTCTTC
J: TRBJ1-4; D: .; V: TRBV5-1; size: .; CDR3: CASSWGGLANEKLFF; DNA: TGCGCCAGCAGCTGGGGGGGTTTAGCTAATGAAAAACTGTTTTTT
J: TRBJ1-5; D: TRBD1; V: TRBV4-1; size: .; CDR3: CASSQEGQGVNQPQHF; DNA: TGCGCCAGCAGCCAAGAGGGGCAGGGGGTTAATCAGCCCCAGCATTTT
J: TRBJ1-5; D: .; V: TRBV5-1; size: .; CDR3: CASSLSGANNQPQHF; DNA: TGCGCCAGCAGCTTGTCAGGGGCCAACAATCAGCCCCAGCATTTT
J: TRBJ1-2; D: TRBD1; V: TRBV18; size: .; CDR3: CASSPLTDRGPYGYTF; DNA: TGTGCCAGCTCACCACTTACGGACAGGGGGCCCTATGGCTACACCTTC
J: TRBJ1-4; D: .; V: TRBV4-2; size: once; CDR3: CASSPWGGTNEKLFF; DNA: TGTGCCAGCAGCCCCTGGGGGGGCACTAATGAAAAACTGTTTTTT
J: TRBJ2-1; D: TRBD2; V: TRBV3-1/TRBV3-2; size: .; CDR3: CASSLLSGTSGRGGDNEQFF; DNA: TGTGCCAGCAGCCTTTTATCCGGGACTAGCGGGAGAGGGGGGGACAATGAGCAGTTCTTC
J: TRBJ2-7; D: TRBD2; V: TRBV5-6; size: .; CDR3: CASSNSGGDYAQYF; DNA: TGTGCCAGCAGCAATAGCGGGGGTGATTACGCGCAGTACTTC
J: TRBJ1-1; D: .; V: TRBV10-1; size: .; CDR3: CASSESMNTEAFF; DNA: TGCGCCAGCAGTGAGAGCATGAACACTGAAGCTTTCTTT
J: TRBJ2-5; D: .; V: TRBV4-1; size: .; CDR3: CASSQDTQETQYF; DNA: TGCGCCAGCAGTCAGGACACCCAAGAGACCCAGTACTTC
J: TRBJ2-3; D: TRBD2; V: TRBV7-6; size: .; CDR3: CASSLGPKLAGGYTDTQYF; DNA: TGTGCCAGCAGCCTAGGACCGAAGCTAGCGGGAGGATACACAGATACGCAGTATTTT
J: TRBJ2-4; D: TRBD1; V: TRBV19; size: .; CDR3: CASSGGTGALAKNIQYF; DNA: TGTGCCAGTAGTGGGGGGACAGGGGCACTAGCCAAAAACATTCAGTACTTC
J: TRBJ1-4; D: .; V: TRBV10-2; size: .; CDR3: CASSLAGLNEKLFF; DNA: TGCGCCAGCAGCCTCGCAGGGCTGAATGAAAAACTGTTTTTT
J: TRBJ1-6; D: TRBD1; V: TRBV19; size: .; CDR3: CASTPDRAGTSLHF; DNA: TGTGCCAGTACCCCGGACAGGGCGGGGACCTCCCTCCACTTT
J: TRBJ2-1; D: TRBD2; V: TRBV3-1/TRBV3-2; size: once; CDR3: CASSQESGRHNEQFF; DNA: TGTGCCAGCAGCCAAGAGAGCGGGAGGCACAATGAGCAGTTCTTC
J: TRBJ1-1; D: .; V: TRBV29-1; size: .; CDR3: CSVEDGGFQAFF; DNA: TGCAGCGTTGAAGATGGGGGGTTCCAAGCTTTCTTT
J: TRBJ1-1; D: .; V: TRBV5-5; size: .; CDR3: CASSSRTVGTEAFF; DNA: TGTGCCAGCAGCTCGCGGACTGTAGGCACTGAAGCTTTCTTT
J: TRBJ1-6; D: TRBD1; V: TRBV6-5; size: .; CDR3: CASSYLRTGISSPLHF; DNA: TGTGCCAGCAGTTACCTGAGGACAGGGATAAGTTCACCCCTCCACTTT
J: TRBJ1-1; D: .; V: TRBV11-2; size: .; CDR3: CASSLVQQVGTEAFF; DNA: TGTGCCAGCAGCTTAGTCCAGCAGGTGGGCACTGAAGCTTTCTTT
J: TRBJ2-2; D: .; V: TRBV9; size: .; CDR3: CASNKNTGELFF; DNA: TGTGCCAGCAACAAGAACACCGGGGAGCTGTTTTTT
J: TRBJ2-2; D: .; V: TRBV27; size: .; CDR3: CASSLSPSSAGELFF; DNA: TGTGCCAGCAGTTTATCTCCGTCCAGCGCCGGGGAGCTGTTTTTT
J: TRBJ1-5; D: TRBD1; V: TRBV2; size: .; CDR3: CASGTGDQPQHF; DNA: TGTGCCAGCGGGACAGGGGATCAGCCCCAGCATTTT
J: TRBJ1-4; D: .; V: TRBV5-6; size: .; CDR3: CASSPGGGPGEKLFF; DNA: TGTGCCAGCAGTCCCGGTGGAGGGCCAGGAGAAAAACTGTTTTTT
J: TRBJ1-1; D: TRBD1; V: TRBV4-2; size: .; CDR3: CASSQEPWTGMNTEAFF; DNA: TGTGCCAGCAGCCAAGAACCTTGGACAGGGATGAACACTGAAGCTTTCTTT